Listed here are 17 T cell receptor beta chains from one sample, sequenced in a study of blood T cell repertoires in COVID-19. Sequencing was performed with immunoSEQ multiplex PCR; in TCRdb, only in-frame clones are kept and a portion is missing. The table has roughly 45,000 clones, roughly 87% seen once; the top ten hold 15%. Specimen: peripheral blood. The origin of the receptors is a man aged 60-69 years with active COVID-19.

This chain uses TRBV18 with TRBJ1-1; D possibly corresponds to TRBD1 (6 bases). Per germline, CDR1 KGHSH and CDR2 LQKENI. CDR3 length: 15 residues. V shed 0 bases and J shed 4 bases, with 12 bases lying between them. In nucleotides, the CDR3 is TGTGCCAGCTCACCACCTGTGGGGGCGCGCACTGAAGCTTTCTTT. Protein product: CASSPPVGARTEAFF.

For this clone: The junction departs from the called germline gene at one end, perhaps through a read error. The gene calls are TRBV24-1 and TRBJ2-3; no reliable D call. CDR3 length: 12 amino acids. Per the germline V gene, CDR1 is KGHDR and CDR2 is SFDVKD. The chain's CDR3 is CATSDNTYTQYF. CDR3 bases: TGTGCCACCAGTGACAACACATATACGCAGTATTTT.

The J gene is TRBJ1-1, the V gene TRBV21-1. TRBV21-1 is given as a pseudogene. The CDR3 covers 13 residues. The CDR3 here is CASSSSFGTEAFF. As DNA, the CDR3 is TGTGCCAGCAGCTCCTCGTTCGGCACTGAAGCTTTCTTT.

The gene calls are TRBV19 and TRBJ1-5; 7 nucleotides line up with TRBD1. Germline CDR1 LNHDA, CDR2 SQIVND (reference sequence). V shed 7 bases, J shed 5 bases, and the junction held 5 bases outside the gene matches. CDR3 size: 13 residues. Here the CDR3 reads CASTVGGDQPQHF. DNA of the CDR3: TGTGCCAGTACGGTAGGGGGCGATCAGCCCCAGCATTTT.

V and J are TRBV6-5 and TRBJ2-1, with 10 bases that match TRBD1. The trim removed 6 bases at V and 10 bases at J, leaving 6 bases unmatched. The CDR3 is made up of 13 amino acids. Germline-derived CDR1 and CDR2 are MNHEY and SVGAGI. The CDR3 is CASSSGQGGEQFF. CDR3 nucleotide sequence: TGTGCCAGCAGCAGCGGACAGGGGGGGGAGCAGTTCTTC.

This clone was seen only a few times. The chain links TRBV28 to TRBJ2-7; 7 positions agree with TRBD2. The CDR3 extends over 15 amino acids. J was trimmed by 5 bases and V by 3 bases; bases with no gene match: 10. Germline CDR1 and CDR2: MDHEN and SYDVKM. The DNA for the CDR3 is TGTGCCAGCAGTTTTCCGGACTCAGCGGGACACGAGCAGTACTTC. Amino acid sequence: CASSFPDSAGHEQYF.

CDR3 sequence (DNA): TGTGCCAGCAGCTTAACGGGTGGAGGGAGGGCCTCTGGGGCCAACGTCCTGACTTTC. Translated: CASSLTGGGRASGANVLTF. The rearrangement links TRBV7-3 to TRBJ2-6; 7 nucleotides line up with TRBD2. The CDR3 sequence is 19 residues long. Per the germline V gene, CDR1 is SGHTA and CDR2 is FQGTGA. J gave up 0 bases and V 0 bases, and 8 bases lay outside the gene matches.

The sample holds one count of this clone. This chain connects TRBV19 to TRBJ2-5; 8 bases agree with TRBD1. The CDR3 is 15 residues long. Germline lookup yields CDR1 LNHDA and CDR2 SQIVND (reference sequence). V trimming: 6 bases; J trimming: 3 bases; junction bases outside the gene matches: 9. CDR3 in amino acids: CASSGGQGYKETQYF. The CDR3 coding sequence is TGTGCCAGTAGCGGTGGACAGGGTTATAAAGAGACCCAGTACTTC. The variable domain in full, completed from reference TRBV19 and TRBJ2-5, reads DGGITQSPKYLFRKEGQNVTLSCEQNLNHDAMYWYRQDPGQGLRLIYYSQIVNDFQKGDIAEGYSVSREKKESFPLTVTSAQKNPTAFYLCASSGGQGYKETQYFGPGTRLLVL.

The genes are TRBV28 and TRBJ2-7; no reliable D call. The CDR3 is made up of 13 amino acids. Trimming stripped 2 bases from V and 4 bases from J, with 9 bases between. Germline V gene data show CDR1 as MDHEN and CDR2 as SYDVKM. The CDR3 nucleotides read TGTGCCAGCAGTTTAGGGCAGATGTACGAGCAGTACTTC. Its translation is CASSLGQMYEQYF.

The chain couples TRBV5-1 to TRBJ2-5, with 7 bases identical to TRBD2. Germline V gene data show CDR1 as SGHRS and CDR2 as YFSETQ. The V and J ends lost 6 bases and 4 bases, in that order; junction bases with no gene match: 6. There are 13 residues in the CDR3. Here the CDR3 DNA reads TGCGCCAGCACCGGGGGGATAGGAGAGACCCAGTACTTC. The encoded protein is CASTGGIGETQYF.

Only one count was recorded for this clone. The chain links TRBV28 to TRBJ1-2; D is ambiguous. Looked up from germline, CDR1 is MDHEN and CDR2 is SYDVKM. V was trimmed by 8 bases and J by 2 bases, leaving 9 bases between them. CDR3 length: 12 residues. CDR3 in DNA: TGTGCCAGCCGCGTGGTGAACTATGGCTACACCTTC. Translating it yields CASRVVNYGYTF.

This chain joins TRBV28 and TRBJ2-3, with no clear D. There are 14 residues in the CDR3. Trimming cost V 6 bases and J 6 bases, with 16 bases left between them. Germline V gene lookup returns CDR1 MDHEN and CDR2 SYDVKM. The CDR3 DNA follows: TGTGCCAGCAGCACCCGACGACTTTTGGATACGCAGTATTTT. Protein sequence: CASSTRRLLDTQYF. The full variable domain, completed using reference TRBV28 and TRBJ2-3, is DVKVTQSSRYLVKRTGEKVFLECVQDMDHENMFWYRQDPGLGLRLIYFSYDVKMKEKGDIPEGYSVSREKKERFSLILESASTNQTSMYLCASSTRRLLDTQYFGPGTRLTVL.

This clone has more than one count but fewer than ten. The chain couples TRBV7-9 to TRBJ1-4; TRBD1 is a possible D gene (5 bases). Germline CDR1 SEHNR, CDR2 FQNEAQ (reference sequence). The CDR3 has 13 residues. V was clipped by 5 bases and J by 2 bases, with 6 bases between them. The CDR3 DNA reads as TGTGCCAGCAGCCGACAGACTAATGAAAAACTGTTTTTT. It translates to CASSRQTNEKLFF.

This chain connects TRBV20-1 to TRBJ2-4; 8 nucleotides align to TRBD2. Germline CDR1 reads DFQATT; CDR2 reads SNEGSKA (reference sequence). This CDR3 spans 13 amino acids. Losses at the gene ends were 3 bases for V and 8 bases for J; bases not matched to a gene: 6. The CDR3 protein is CSASTSGTDIQYF. The CDR3 DNA follows: TGCAGTGCTAGTACTAGCGGCACGGACATTCAGTACTTC.

The CDR3 sequence: CAPDWQGEHEQYF. The CDR3 DNA sequence: TGTGCCCCGGACTGGCAGGGGGAGCACGAGCAGTACTTC. The chain combines TRBV24-1 with TRBJ2-7; 7 bases match TRBD1. Germline values: CDR1 KGHDR, CDR2 SFDVKD. There are 13 residues in the CDR3. Trimming at V came to 12 bases and at J to 5 bases, leaving 12 bases not matched to a gene.

This clone was found once. The V and J genes are TRBV7-2 and TRBJ1-4; D gene ambiguous. The CDR3 consists of 15 residues. Germline CDR1 is SGHTA and CDR2 is FQGNSA. The V end lost 3 bases, the J end lost 7 bases, and 15 bases lay between the germline ends. As DNA, the CDR3 is TGTGCCAGCAGCTTGGTAGGTCAGCGTGGTGAAAAACTGTTTTTT. Amino acids: CASSLVGQRGEKLFF.

This chain links TRBV5-4 with TRBJ2-1; the D gene is possibly TRBD2 (6 bases). The length of the CDR3 is 14 residues. Looked up from germline, CDR1 is SGHNT and CDR2 is YYREEE (reference sequence). Trimming pared 5 bases from V and 4 bases from J, leaving 13 bases between. CDR3 region: CASRVSGIYNEQFF. Here the CDR3 DNA reads TGTGCCAGCAGGGTTAGCGGCATTTACAATGAGCAGTTCTTC.